This T cell receptor beta chain was documented in a study of blood T cell repertoires in COVID-19. Study-wide background: Sites across the United States, Italy and Spain contributed samples from acute and convalescent COVID-19. In each case, the material was cDNA or gDNA derived from T cells, B-cell-depleted T cells, or PBMCs.

The CDR3 has 18 amino acids. Trimming at V came to 2 bases and at J to 0 bases, leaving 7 bases not matched to a gene. From germline, CDR1 is SNHLY and CDR2 FYNNEI. Seattle cases were enrolled at active infection and followed longitudinally. Methods used by the authors: Nucleated cell counts were estimated from reference gene primer amplification. TCRdb keeps only in-frame clones here, not all; method: immunoSEQ multiplex PCR. For V, J and clone size, that table is used; D and trimming come from the DNA. The sample records 130,000 or so clones, roughly 80% being singletons. The TCR originated in a woman in her 70s with COVID-19, enrolled during active disease. The material sequenced was peripheral blood. V gene TRBV2 combines with J gene TRBJ2-3; 11 bases align to TRBD2. The CDR3 region is CASSERRLAGGSTDTQYF. The CDR3 DNA reads TGTGCCAGCAGTGAACGGCGGCTAGCGGGGGGTAGCACAGATACGCAGTATTTT.